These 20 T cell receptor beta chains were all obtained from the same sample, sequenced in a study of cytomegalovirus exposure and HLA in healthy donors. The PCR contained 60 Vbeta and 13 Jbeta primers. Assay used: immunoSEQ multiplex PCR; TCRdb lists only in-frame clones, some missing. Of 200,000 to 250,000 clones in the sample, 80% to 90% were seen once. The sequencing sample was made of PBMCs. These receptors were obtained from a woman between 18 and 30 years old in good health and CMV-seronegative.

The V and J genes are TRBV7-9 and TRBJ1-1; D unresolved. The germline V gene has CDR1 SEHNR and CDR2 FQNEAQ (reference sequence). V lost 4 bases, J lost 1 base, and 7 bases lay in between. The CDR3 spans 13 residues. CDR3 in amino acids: CASSSGRNTEAFF. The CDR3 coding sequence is TGTGCCAGCAGCTCGGGAAGGAACACTGAAGCTTTCTTT.

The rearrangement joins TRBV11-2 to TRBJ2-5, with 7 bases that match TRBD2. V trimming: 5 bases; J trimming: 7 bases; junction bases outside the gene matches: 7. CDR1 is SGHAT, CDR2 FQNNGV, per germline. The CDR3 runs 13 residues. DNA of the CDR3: TGTGCCAGCAGCGAACGGGACTACGGGACCCAGTACTTC. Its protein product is CASSERDYGTQYF.

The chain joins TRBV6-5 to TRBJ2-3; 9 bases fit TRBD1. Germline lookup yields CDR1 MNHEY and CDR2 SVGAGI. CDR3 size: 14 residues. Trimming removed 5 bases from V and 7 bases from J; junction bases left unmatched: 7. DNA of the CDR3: TGTGCCAGCAGTGGACAGGGGCCGGTCAATACGCAGTATTTT. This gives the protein CASSGQGPVNTQYF.

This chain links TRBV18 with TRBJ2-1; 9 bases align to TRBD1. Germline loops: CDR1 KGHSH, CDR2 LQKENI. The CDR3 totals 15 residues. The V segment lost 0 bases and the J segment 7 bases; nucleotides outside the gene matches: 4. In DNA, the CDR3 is TGTGCCAGCTCACCACCAGGACAGGGGAAAAATGAGCAGTTCTTC. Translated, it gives CASSPPGQGKNEQFF.

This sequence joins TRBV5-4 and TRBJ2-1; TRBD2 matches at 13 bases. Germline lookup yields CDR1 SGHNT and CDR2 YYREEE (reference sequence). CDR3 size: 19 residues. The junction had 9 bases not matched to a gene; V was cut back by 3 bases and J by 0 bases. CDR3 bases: TGTGCCAGCAGCTGGGGGACTAGCGGGATATTCAGCTCCTACAATGAGCAGTTCTTC. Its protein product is CASSWGTSGIFSSYNEQFF.

The CDR3 DNA sequence: TGTGCCAGTAGTATCGGCAGGGGGAGGCAGCCCCAGCATTTT. The encoded protein is CASSIGRGRQPQHF. The chain is built from TRBV19 and TRBJ1-5; 7 bases are shared with TRBD1. The CDR3 totals 14 residues. Losses at the gene ends were 3 bases for V and 7 bases for J; bases not matched to a gene: 6. CDR1 and CDR2 (germline): LNHDA, SQIVND (reference sequence).

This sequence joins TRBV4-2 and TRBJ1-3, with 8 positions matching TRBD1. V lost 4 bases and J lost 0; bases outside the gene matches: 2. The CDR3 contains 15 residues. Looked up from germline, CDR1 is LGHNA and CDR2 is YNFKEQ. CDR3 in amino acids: CASSPDRDSGNTIYF. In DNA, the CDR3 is TGTGCCAGCAGCCCGGACAGGGACTCTGGAAACACCATATATTTT.

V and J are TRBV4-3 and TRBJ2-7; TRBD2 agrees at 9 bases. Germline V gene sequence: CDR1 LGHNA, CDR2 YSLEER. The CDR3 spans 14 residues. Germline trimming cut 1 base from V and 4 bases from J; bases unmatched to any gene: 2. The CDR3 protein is CASSQGTSVYEQYF. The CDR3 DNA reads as TGCGCCAGCAGCCAAGGGACTAGCGTATACGAGCAGTACTTC.

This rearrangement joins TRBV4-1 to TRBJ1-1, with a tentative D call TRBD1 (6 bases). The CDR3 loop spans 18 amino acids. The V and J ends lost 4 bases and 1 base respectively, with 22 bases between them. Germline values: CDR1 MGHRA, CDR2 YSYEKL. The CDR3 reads CASSRSPVRTDRNTEAFF. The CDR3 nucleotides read TGCGCCAGCAGCCGCTCCCCCGTAAGGACAGACCGGAACACTGAAGCTTTCTTT.

As DNA, the CDR3 is TGTGCCAGCAGCGAGACAGGGGAGGGGGTCAACCAAGAGACCCAGTACTTC. Protein: CASSETGEGVNQETQYF. The chain links TRBV13 to TRBJ2-5, with D perhaps TRBD1 (8 bases). The CDR3 contains 17 residues. V was pared by 5 bases and J by 0 bases, with 19 bases between. CDR1 and CDR2 from the germline V gene are PRHDT and FYEKMQ (reference sequence).

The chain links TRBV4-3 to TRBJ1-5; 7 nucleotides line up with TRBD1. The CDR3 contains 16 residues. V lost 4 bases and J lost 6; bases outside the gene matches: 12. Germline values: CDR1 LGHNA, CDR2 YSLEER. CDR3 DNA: TGCGCCAGCAGCCTAAACTATCCACAGGGGATTCAGCCCCAGCATTTT. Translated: CASSLNYPQGIQPQHF.

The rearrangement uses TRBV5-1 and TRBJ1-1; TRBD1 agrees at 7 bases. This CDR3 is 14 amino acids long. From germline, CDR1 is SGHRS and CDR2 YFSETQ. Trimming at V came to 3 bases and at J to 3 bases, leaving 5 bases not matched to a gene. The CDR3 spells CASSWGQTDTEAFF. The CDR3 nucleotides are TGCGCCAGCAGCTGGGGACAGACCGACACTGAAGCTTTCTTT.

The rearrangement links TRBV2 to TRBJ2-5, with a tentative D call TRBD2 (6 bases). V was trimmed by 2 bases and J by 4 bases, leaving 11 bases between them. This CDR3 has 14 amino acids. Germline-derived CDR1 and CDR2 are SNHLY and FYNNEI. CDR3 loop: CASSEPSVGETQYF. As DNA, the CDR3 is TGTGCCAGCAGTGAACCTAGCGTGGGAGAGACCCAGTACTTC. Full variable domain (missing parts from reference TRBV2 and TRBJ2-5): EPEVTQTPSHQVTQMGQEVILRCVPISNHLYFYWYRQILGQKVEFLVSFYNNEISEKSEIFDDQFSVERPDGSNFTLKIRSTKLEDSAMYFCASSEPSVGETQYFGPGTRLLVL.

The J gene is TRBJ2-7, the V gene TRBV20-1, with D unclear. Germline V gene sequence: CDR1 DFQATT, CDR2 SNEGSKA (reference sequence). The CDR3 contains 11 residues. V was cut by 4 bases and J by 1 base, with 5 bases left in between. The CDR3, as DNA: TGCAGTGCTATTGAGTCCTACGAGCAGTACTTC. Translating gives CSAIESYEQYF.

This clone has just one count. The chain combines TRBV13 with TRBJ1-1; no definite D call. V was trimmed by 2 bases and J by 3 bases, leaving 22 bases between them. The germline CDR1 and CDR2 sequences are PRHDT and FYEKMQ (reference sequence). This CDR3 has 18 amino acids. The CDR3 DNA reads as TGTGCCAGCAGCTTATCGGCGGGAACCCGATGGGTGGACACTGAAGCTTTCTTT. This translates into CASSLSAGTRWVDTEAFF.

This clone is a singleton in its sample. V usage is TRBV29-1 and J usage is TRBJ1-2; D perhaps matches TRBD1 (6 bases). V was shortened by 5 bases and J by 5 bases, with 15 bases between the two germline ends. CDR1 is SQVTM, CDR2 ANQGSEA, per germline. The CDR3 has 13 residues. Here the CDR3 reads CSVRAGVGYGYTF. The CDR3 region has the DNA TGCAGCGTTAGGGCAGGGGTAGGATATGGCTACACCTTC.

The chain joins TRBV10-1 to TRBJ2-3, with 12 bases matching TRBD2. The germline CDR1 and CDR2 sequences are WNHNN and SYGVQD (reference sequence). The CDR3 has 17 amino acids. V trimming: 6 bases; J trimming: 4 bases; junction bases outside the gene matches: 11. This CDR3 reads CASSSSGRAATSDTQYF. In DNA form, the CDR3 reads TGCGCCAGCAGCTCTAGCGGGAGGGCCGCAACCTCAGATACGCAGTATTTT.

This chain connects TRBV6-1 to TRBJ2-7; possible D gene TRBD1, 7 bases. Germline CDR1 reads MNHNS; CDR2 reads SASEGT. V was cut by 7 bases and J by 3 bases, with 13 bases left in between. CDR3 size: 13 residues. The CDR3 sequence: CASTYRGLYEQYF. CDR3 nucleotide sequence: TGTGCCAGCACCTACAGGGGACTCTACGAGCAGTACTTC.

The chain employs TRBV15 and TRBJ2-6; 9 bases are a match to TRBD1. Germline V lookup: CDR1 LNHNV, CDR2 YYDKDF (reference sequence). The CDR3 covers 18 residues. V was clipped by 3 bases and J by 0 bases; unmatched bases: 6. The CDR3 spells CATSSSDRGVSGANVLTF. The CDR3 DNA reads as TGTGCCACCAGCAGCTCAGACAGGGGGGTCTCTGGGGCCAACGTCCTGACTTTC.

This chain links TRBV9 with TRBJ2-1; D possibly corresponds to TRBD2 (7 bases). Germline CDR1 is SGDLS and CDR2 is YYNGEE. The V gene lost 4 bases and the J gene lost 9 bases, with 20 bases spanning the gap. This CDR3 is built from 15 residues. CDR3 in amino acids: CASSTLSGGAREQFF. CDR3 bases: TGTGCCAGCAGCACATTGAGTGGGGGGGCCCGTGAGCAGTTCTTC.